This T cell receptor (beta chain) was captured by sequencing in a study of Ad26.COV2.S vaccination and SARS-CoV-2 variants. Study-level information: Intramuscular Ad26.COV2.S doses were given once or twice, 56 days apart. General study points: It is possible that the TCR breadth and depth analyses underestimated the total T cell responses. With respect to non-spike TCR breadth, vaccine and placebo recipients were similar.

The CDR3 extends over 15 amino acids. Germline loops: CDR1 SGHTA, CDR2 FQGNSA. V lost 4 bases, J lost 4 bases, and 3 bases stayed unmatched. The treatment is: some 20 received Ad26.COV2.S at low or high dose, single or two shots; about 5 received placebo; per-sample allocation not given. Samples came from day 63 after the first vaccine or placebo injection. The repertoire was sequenced with immunoSEQ multiplex PCR; TCRdb's copy has only in-frame clones and lacks some. The table lists about 400,000 clones, approximately 83% of them singletons, with nearly 7.5% in the top ten. As to this clone: Its antigen is as yet unknown.

The chain links TRBV7-2 to TRBJ2-1; 11 bases align to TRBD2. The receptor was derived from a person aged 18 to 59 who received the Ad26.COV2.S COVID-19 vaccine or a placebo. The specimen comprised peripheral blood, sampled in a trial of Ad26.COV2.S vaccine versus placebo. CDR3 loop: CASSYRTSGYNEQFF. The DNA for the CDR3 is TGTGCCAGCAGCTACCGGACTAGCGGGTACAATGAGCAGTTCTTC.